The clone carrying this T cell receptor beta chain was seen more than once but under ten times. Its antigen is as yet unknown. This sample was included in a study of T-cell memory formation after mild COVID-19. Study-level results: CM and EM subsets held most contracting CD4+ clones; EMRA held CD8+ ones.

TCR alpha and TCR beta cDNA libraries carrying sample barcodes and UMIs came from 5'RACE with constant-segment primers. One entry per CDR3 protein, called by TCRdb with MiXCR from the 5' RACE reads. The sample includes fewer than 700,000 distinct CDR3 sequences, more than 15% of them seen just once. Germline V gene sequence: CDR1 MNHEY, CDR2 SVGEGT. The ends were cut back, 2 bases at V and 8 bases at J, with 16 bases in the middle. The CDR3 contains 15 residues. This sequence joins TRBV6-2 or TRBV6-3 and TRBJ2-1; perhaps TRBD2 as D (5 bases). The clonotype originates from an adult woman who had mild COVID-19 (a few samples of this study predate the infection). Cell type and time point are not known. Specimen: PBMCs or a T cell subset sorted from them (not recorded which). This chain's CDR3 is CASSYDFVARDEQFF. The DNA for the CDR3 is TGTGCCAGCAGTTACGATTTCGTAGCGAGGGATGAGCAGTTCTTC.